The rows below give T cell receptor beta chains drawn from one sample of a study of cytomegalovirus exposure and HLA in healthy donors. TCRdb's copy holds only in-frame clones and misses some; the assay was immunoSEQ multiplex PCR. The sample has under 150,000 clones, roughly 90% seen once. Sequencing was carried out using PBMCs. Receptor source: a woman between 18 and 29 years old in good health and CMV-seropositive. The CDR3 runs from the conserved cysteine through the conserved F or W. Each record gives: CDR3 protein, CDR3 DNA, J gene, D gene, V gene. The D gene is left open where the match is weak.

cdr3_aa: CASSPTRSRDRGNGYTF
cdr3_nt: TGTGCCAGCTCCCCCACCCGGTCCCGGGACAGGGGTAATGGCTACACCTTC
j_call: TRBJ1-2
d_call: TRBD1
v_call: TRBV18

cdr3_aa: CACSGVGGYTF
cdr3_nt: TGCGCTTGTTCAGGGGTAGGTGGCTACACCTTC
j_call: TRBJ1-2
d_call: .
v_call: TRBV20-1

cdr3_aa: CASSLGRANTGELFF
cdr3_nt: TGTGCCAGCAGCTTAGGCAGGGCGAACACCGGGGAGCTGTTTTTT
j_call: TRBJ2-2
d_call: .
v_call: TRBV7-3

cdr3_aa: CASSLVLAGGGEQYF
cdr3_nt: TGTGCCAGCAGCTTAGTGCTAGCGGGAGGAGGTGAGCAGTACTTC
j_call: TRBJ2-7
d_call: TRBD2
v_call: TRBV7-2

cdr3_aa: CASSLGQNYGYTF
cdr3_nt: TGTGCCAGCAGTTTAGGACAGAACTATGGCTACACCTTC
j_call: TRBJ1-2
d_call: .
v_call: TRBV6-6

cdr3_aa: CASSGREGWGTEAFF
cdr3_nt: TGTGCCAGCAGTGGGCGGGAGGGTTGGGGCACTGAAGCTTTCTTT
j_call: TRBJ1-1
d_call: .
v_call: TRBV6-1

cdr3_aa: CASSYSGGQTYEQYF
cdr3_nt: TGTGCCAGTAGTTATTCTGGCGGACAAACCTACGAGCAGTACTTC
j_call: TRBJ2-7
d_call: .
v_call: TRBV19

cdr3_aa: CASTRLSYEQYF
cdr3_nt: TGTGCCAGCACCCGTTTGTCCTACGAGCAGTACTTC
j_call: TRBJ2-7
d_call: .
v_call: TRBV7-9

cdr3_aa: CASTIPTVPGEQYF
cdr3_nt: TGTGCCAGCACTATACCAACGGTACCTGGCGAGCAGTACTTC
j_call: TRBJ2-7
d_call: .
v_call: TRBV6-1

cdr3_aa: CASSSTRVETQYF
cdr3_nt: TGTGCCAGCAGTTCGACCAGGGTAGAGACCCAGTACTTC
j_call: TRBJ2-5
d_call: .
v_call: TRBV7-2

cdr3_aa: CASRSWGEKNTEAFF
cdr3_nt: TGCGCCAGCAGGTCCTGGGGGGAGAAGAACACTGAAGCTTTCTTT
j_call: TRBJ1-1
d_call: .
v_call: TRBV5-1

cdr3_aa: CASSEKGRGPEAFF
cdr3_nt: TGTGCCAGCAGTGAAAAGGGAAGGGGGCCCGAAGCTTTCTTT
j_call: TRBJ1-1
d_call: TRBD1
v_call: TRBV6-1

cdr3_aa: CASSPGQGARGYTF
cdr3_nt: TGTGCCAGCAGCCCGGGACAGGGGGCGCGTGGCTACACCTTC
j_call: TRBJ1-2
d_call: TRBD1
v_call: TRBV6-5